Listed here are 19 T cell receptor beta chains from one sample, sequenced in a study of CD8 T cells in Susac syndrome. Random hexamers served to reverse transcribe about 0.45 to 1 ug RNA. One entry per CDR3 protein, called by TCRdb with MiXCR from the immunoSEQ multiplex PCR reads. This sample has about 73,000 distinct CDR3 sequences, with over 85% found just once. The sample was CD8+ T cells from PBMCs. The receptors originated from a human donor with multiple sclerosis.

CDR3 nucleotides: TGTGCCAGCAGCCTCTCCGTCGGTCAGGCGGATGAAAAACTGTTTTTT. This sequence encodes CASSLSVGQADEKLFF. The chain joins TRBV9 to TRBJ1-4; D unresolved. Germline assignment: CDR1 SGDLS and CDR2 YYNGEE. V lost 4 bases, J lost 6 bases, and 19 bases lay in between. The CDR3 extends over 16 amino acids.

This clonotype appeared a single time. The chain couples TRBV29-1 to TRBJ2-1; 10 bases map to TRBD2. Unmatched junction bases numbered 4, after V lost 6 bases and J lost 5 bases. CDR3 length: 13 residues. Germline V gene data show CDR1 as SQVTM and CDR2 as ANQGSEA. CDR3: CSVWTSGNNEQFF. The CDR3 DNA follows: TGCAGCGTATGGACTAGCGGCAACAATGAGCAGTTCTTC.

The chain carries TRBV23-1 and TRBJ1-4; D uncertain. TRBV23-1 qualifies as an ORF whose function is uncertain. Trimming took off 11 bases at V and 8 bases at J, with 27 bases between the two ends. The CDR3 consists of 16 residues. CDR3 protein: CAEERFSGPLEEKLFF. For the CDR3, the DNA is TGCGCCGAGGAACGGTTCAGCGGGCCGTTGGAGGAAAAACTGTTTTTT.

This chain uses TRBV27 with TRBJ2-2; unclear D gene. The germline gives CDR1 MNHEY, CDR2 SMNVEV (reference sequence). The CDR3 has 12 residues. V dropped 6 bases and J dropped 5 bases, with 7 bases sitting between them. Here the CDR3 reads CASSSGTGELFF. CDR3 sequence (DNA): TGTGCCAGCAGCTCCGGGACCGGGGAGCTGTTTTTT.

CDR3 protein: CASSSLNTGELFF. CDR3 sequence (DNA): TGTGCCAGCAGCTCCCTGAACACCGGGGAGCTGTTTTTT. The V gene is TRBV7-2, the J gene TRBJ2-2, with no clear D. The germline CDR1 and CDR2 sequences are SGHTA and FQGNSA. Trimming stripped 4 bases from V and 1 base from J, with 4 bases between. The CDR3 is made up of 13 amino acids.

CDR3 sequence reads: CASSYLEDSDNEKLFF. CDR3 DNA sequence: TGTGCCAGCAGCTATCTTGAGGACAGTGATAATGAAAAACTGTTTTTT. The chain has TRBV7-9 and TRBJ1-4, with D possibly being TRBD1 (6 bases). There are 16 residues in the CDR3. Between the trimmed V and J ends, which lost 4 bases and 4 bases, there was a span of 16 bases. CDR1 SEHNR and CDR2 FQNEAQ come from the germline V gene (reference sequence).

J is TRBJ2-6 and V is TRBV11-2, with D uncertain. The V gene lost 5 bases and the J gene lost 4 bases, with 12 bases spanning the gap. Germline V gives CDR1 SGHAT, CDR2 FQNNGV. CDR3 length: 15 amino acids. CDR3 nucleotides: TGTGCCAGCAGCCAAGGGTTGGTCGGGGCCAACGTCCTGACTTTC. Translating it yields CASSQGLVGANVLTF.

This clonotype was observed a single time. The CDR3 DNA reads TGTGCCAGCCATGCCGGGGCCTCCTACGAGCAGTACTTC. Residues: CASHAGASYEQYF. The chain is built from TRBV12-3 or TRBV12-4 and TRBJ2-7, with D possibly being TRBD1 or TRBD2 (5 bases each). The CDR3 has 13 residues. Trimming removed 8 bases from V and 0 bases from J, with 11 bases in between.

This clonotype was seen just once. The chain couples TRBV27 to TRBJ1-5; no clear D gene. The V end was cut by 5 bases, the J end by 0 bases, with 8 bases between. The germline CDR1 and CDR2 sequences are MNHEY and SMNVEV (reference sequence). The CDR3 consists of 14 residues. CDR3 nucleotide sequence: TGTGCCAGCAGTGTCACCCTTAGCAATCAGCCCCAGCATTTT. Amino acid sequence: CASSVTLSNQPQHF.

The chain links TRBV7-6 to TRBJ2-2; D is perhaps TRBD2 (5 bases). This CDR3 comprises 13 residues. Trimming removed 5 bases at V and 8 bases at J, with 12 bases between. Germline-derived CDR1 and CDR2 are SGHVS and FNYEAQ. The CDR3 coding sequence is TGTGCCAGCAGCCATTGGACTGGAGGGGAGCTGTTTTTT. The encoded protein is CASSHWTGGELFF.

CDR3 bases: TGTGCCAGCAGTGAAGGATGGTCCCAAGAGACCCAGTACTTC. Translating gives CASSEGWSQETQYF. The gene calls are TRBV2 and TRBJ2-5; D gene ambiguous. V lost 1 base to trimming and J lost 1 base, with 7 bases between them. The CDR3 is made up of 14 amino acids. Germline lookup yields CDR1 SNHLY and CDR2 FYNNEI.

The rearrangement links TRBV19 to TRBJ2-7; 8 bases map to TRBD2. Germline V gene sequence: CDR1 LNHDA, CDR2 SQIVND (reference sequence). V lost 5 bases, J lost 5 bases, and 11 bases stayed unmatched. The CDR3 loop spans 15 amino acids. As DNA, the CDR3 is TGTGCCAGTAGTTTGACCGCCGGCGGGGGGCACGAGCAGTACTTC. It yields the protein CASSLTAGGGHEQYF.

The V call is TRBV7-9, the J call TRBJ2-1, with 8 bases fitting TRBD2. The germline V gene encodes CDR1 SEHNR and CDR2 FQNEAQ (reference sequence). This CDR3 comprises 15 residues. With 5 bases clipped from V and 5 bases from J, the junction kept 8 bases outside the gene matches. The CDR3 nucleotides are TGTGCCAGCAGCCGCGGACTAGCCGAGAACAATGAGCAGTTCTTC. Translated: CASSRGLAENNEQFF.

The chain employs TRBV9 and TRBJ2-3; D call uncertain. Germline CDR1 reads SGDLS; CDR2 reads YYNGEE. The CDR3 is 12 amino acids. The V end lost 4 bases, the J end lost 5 bases, and 8 bases lay between the germline ends. The CDR3 sequence is CASSLLKDTQYF. In nucleotides, the CDR3 is TGTGCCAGCAGCCTTCTAAAAGATACGCAGTATTTT.

In DNA form, the CDR3 reads TGTGCCAGCTCACCACCAGGAGGGGGGAGGATTGAAGCTTTCTTT. Translated, it gives CASSPPGGGRIEAFF. The rearrangement links TRBV18 to TRBJ1-1; D perhaps matches TRBD1 (6 bases). The germline CDR1 and CDR2 sequences are KGHSH and LQKENI. Trimming removed 0 bases at V and 7 bases at J, with 15 bases between. The CDR3 is 15 residues long.

The DNA for the CDR3 is TGTGCCATCGATAACGGGAGAGGAGGCTACACCTTC. It yields the protein CAIDNGRGGYTF. This chain links TRBV10-3 with TRBJ1-2, with no clear D. The CDR3 spans 12 residues. The germline V gene encodes CDR1 ENHRY and CDR2 SYGVKD. The V and J ends lost 8 bases and 8 bases respectively, with 15 bases between them.

This clonotype was recorded once. The rearrangement uses TRBV6-2 or TRBV6-3 and TRBJ2-7; possible D gene TRBD1, 6 bases. The CDR3 consists of 15 residues. CDR1 MNHEY and CDR2 SVGEGT come from the germline V gene. Trimming took off 7 bases at V and 3 bases at J, with 19 bases between the two ends. The CDR3, as DNA: TGTGCCAGCACCCCCCCAGGGGAAGGTTACTACGAGCAGTACTTC. Amino acids: CASTPPGEGYYEQYF.

The chain recombines TRBV29-1 with TRBJ2-7; 8 bases align to TRBD2. V lost 6 bases, J lost 6 bases, and 10 bases stayed unmatched. CDR3 size: 13 residues. Looked up from germline, CDR1 is SQVTM and CDR2 is ANQGSEA. For the CDR3, the DNA is TGCAGCGTCTCCCCGGGGGGGGCCGGCGAGCAGTACTTC. As protein: CSVSPGGAGEQYF.

The CDR3 nucleotides are TGCGCCAGCAGCCCGGAACAGGGAGGGAAAAACACTGAAGCTTTCTTT. It translates to CASSPEQGGKNTEAFF. The V call is TRBV4-1, the J call TRBJ1-1, with D maybe TRBD1 (6 bases). Trimming removed 4 bases from V and 2 bases from J, with 17 bases in between. This CDR3 contains 16 residues. The germline V gene has CDR1 MGHRA and CDR2 YSYEKL.